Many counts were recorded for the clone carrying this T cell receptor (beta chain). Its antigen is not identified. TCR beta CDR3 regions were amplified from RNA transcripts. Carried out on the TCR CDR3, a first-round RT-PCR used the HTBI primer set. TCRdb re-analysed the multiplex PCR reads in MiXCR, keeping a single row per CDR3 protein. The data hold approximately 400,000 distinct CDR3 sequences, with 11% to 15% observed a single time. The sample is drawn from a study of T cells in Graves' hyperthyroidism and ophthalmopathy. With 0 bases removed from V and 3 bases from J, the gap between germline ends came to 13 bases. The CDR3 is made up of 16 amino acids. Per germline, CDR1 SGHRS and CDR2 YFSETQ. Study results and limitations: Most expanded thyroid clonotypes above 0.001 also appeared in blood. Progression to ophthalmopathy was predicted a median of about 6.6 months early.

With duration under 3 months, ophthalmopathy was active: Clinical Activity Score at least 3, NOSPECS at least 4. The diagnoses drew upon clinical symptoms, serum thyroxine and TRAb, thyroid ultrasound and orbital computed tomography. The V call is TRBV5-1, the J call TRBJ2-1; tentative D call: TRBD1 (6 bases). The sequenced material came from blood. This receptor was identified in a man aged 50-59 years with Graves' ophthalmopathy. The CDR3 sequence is CASSLASGAFYNEQFF. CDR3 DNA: TGCGCCAGCAGCTTGGCCTCAGGGGCCTTCTACAATGAGCAGTTCTTC.